This T cell receptor (beta chain) was sequenced for a study of cytomegalovirus exposure and HLA in healthy donors. Trimming took 5 bases from V and 7 from J, leaving 8 bases between them. This CDR3 comprises 11 residues. CDR1 and CDR2 from the germline V gene are GTSNPN and SVGIG (reference sequence). The donors, nominally healthy at sampling, likely had unrecorded immune exposures. The sample holds a few counts of this clone. What it binds is unknown. With 60 Vbeta and 13 Jbeta primers, the PCR was carried out. Only in-frame clones appear in the TCRdb table, and some are missing; sequencing was by immunoSEQ multiplex PCR. The repertoire holds 180,000 or so clones, with more than 75% as singletons. Findings of the study overall: Despite most TCR sequences being rare, some public TCRs occurred in many donors. As was reported, the HLA-A and HLA-B alleles of most subjects were accurately predicted from TCR beta sequences. Sequencing likely generated an artifact that appeared as a cluster of highly shared sequence variants.

The origin of this receptor is a woman aged 30 to 39 in good health and CMV-seropositive. This chain connects TRBV30 to TRBJ1-4, with D possibly being TRBD1 (5 bases). Sequencing used PBMCs. Here the CDR3 DNA reads TGTGCCTGGCTAGGGGTTGAAAAACTGTTTTTT. As protein: CAWLGVEKLFF.